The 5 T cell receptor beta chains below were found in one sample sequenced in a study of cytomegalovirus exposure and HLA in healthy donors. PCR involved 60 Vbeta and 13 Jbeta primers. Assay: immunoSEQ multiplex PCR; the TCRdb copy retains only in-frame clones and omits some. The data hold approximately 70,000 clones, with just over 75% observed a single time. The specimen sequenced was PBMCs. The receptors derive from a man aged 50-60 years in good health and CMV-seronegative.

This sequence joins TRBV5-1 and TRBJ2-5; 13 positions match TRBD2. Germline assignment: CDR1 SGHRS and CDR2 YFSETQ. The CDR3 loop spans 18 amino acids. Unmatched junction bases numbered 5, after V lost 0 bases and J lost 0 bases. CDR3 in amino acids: CASSLAGLAGAYQETQYF. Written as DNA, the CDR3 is TGCGCCAGCAGCTTGGCCGGACTAGCGGGGGCGTACCAAGAGACCCAGTACTTC.

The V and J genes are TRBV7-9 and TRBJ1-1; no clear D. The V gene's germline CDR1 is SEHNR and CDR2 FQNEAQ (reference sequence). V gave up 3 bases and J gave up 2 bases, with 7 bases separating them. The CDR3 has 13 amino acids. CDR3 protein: CASSFVPNTEAFF. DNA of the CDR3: TGTGCCAGCAGCTTCGTCCCTAACACTGAAGCTTTCTTT.

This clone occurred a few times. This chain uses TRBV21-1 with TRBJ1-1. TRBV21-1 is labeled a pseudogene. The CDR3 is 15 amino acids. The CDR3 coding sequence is TGTGCCAGCCGCGGATGGAGGAAACCGAACACTGAAGCTTTCTTT. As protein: CASRGWRKPNTEAFF.

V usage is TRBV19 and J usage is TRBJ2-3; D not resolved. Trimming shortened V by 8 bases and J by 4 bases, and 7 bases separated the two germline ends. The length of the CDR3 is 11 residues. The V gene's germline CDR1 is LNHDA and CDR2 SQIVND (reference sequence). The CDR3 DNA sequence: TGTGCCAGTCGTTTTTCAGATACGCAGTATTTT. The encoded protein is CASRFSDTQYF.

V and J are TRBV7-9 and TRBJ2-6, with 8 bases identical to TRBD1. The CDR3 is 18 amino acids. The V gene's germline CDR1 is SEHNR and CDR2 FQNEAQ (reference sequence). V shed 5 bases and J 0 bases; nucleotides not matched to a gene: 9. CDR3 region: CASSARDRKNSGANVLTF. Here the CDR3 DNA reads TGTGCCAGCAGCGCCCGGGACAGGAAGAACTCTGGGGCCAACGTCCTGACTTTC.